Shown below are 5 T cell receptor beta chains from a single sample sequenced in a study of Ad26.COV2.S vaccination and SARS-CoV-2 variants. Sample treatment: some 20 received Ad26.COV2.S at low or high dose, single or two shots; about 5 received placebo; per-sample allocation not given. Collection of the samples took place on day 63 after the first injection of vaccine or placebo. TCRdb's table, derived via immunoSEQ multiplex PCR, lists solely in-frame clones and lacks some. The sample lists a few hundred thousand clones, less than 95% occurring once. The input for sequencing was peripheral blood, taken in a trial of Ad26.COV2.S vaccine versus placebo. The receptors were gathered from a person aged 18-60 years who received the Ad26.COV2.S COVID-19 vaccine or a placebo.

This clone was seen more than once but under ten times. This rearrangement joins TRBV7-2 to TRBJ1-4; tentative D call: TRBD1 (6 bases). The CDR3 is 16 residues long. With 1 base removed from V and 2 bases from J, the gap between germline ends came to 11 bases. The germline CDR1 and CDR2 sequences are SGHTA and FQGNSA. The CDR3 region has the DNA TGTGCCAGCAGCTTAGGTCCCAGGGGTACTAATGAAAAACTGTTTTTT. This gives the protein CASSLGPRGTNEKLFF.

This chain links TRBV29-1 with TRBJ1-4; D is undetermined. The CDR3 has 14 amino acids. Germline CDR1 and CDR2: SQVTM and ANQGSEA. Trimming took off 2 bases at V and 5 bases at J, with 12 bases between the two ends. The CDR3 bases are TGCAGCGTTGAAAAGTCGGGCCGGAATGAAAAACTGTTTTTT. Protein product: CSVEKSGRNEKLFF. Filled out from reference TRBV29-1 and TRBJ1-4, the complete variable domain reads SAVISQKPSRDICQRGTSLTIQCQVDSQVTMMFWYRQQPGQSLTLIATANQGSEATYESGFVIDKFPISRPNLTFSTLTVSNMSPEDSSIYLCSVEKSGRNEKLFFGSGTQLSVL.

The V and J genes are TRBV27 and TRBJ2-7; tentatively, D is TRBD1 or TRBD2 (5 bases each). This CDR3 has 14 residues. From germline, CDR1 is MNHEY and CDR2 SMNVEV (reference sequence). The V and J ends lost 8 bases and 1 base respectively, with 15 bases between them. CDR3 protein: CASGAGIRSYEQYF. Here the CDR3 DNA reads TGTGCCAGCGGGGCCGGGATTCGTTCCTACGAGCAGTACTTC.

This chain uses TRBV27 with TRBJ2-2; 10 bases are a match to TRBD1. In germline, CDR1 is MNHEY, CDR2 SMNVEV (reference sequence). The trim removed 5 bases at V and 8 bases at J, leaving 11 bases unmatched. The CDR3 totals 16 residues. CDR3 bases: TGTGCCAGCAGTCCGTACCGGGACAGGGGAACGGGGGAGCTGTTTTTT. Translating it yields CASSPYRDRGTGELFF.

The chain links TRBV5-4 to TRBJ1-4; TRBD1 matches at 7 bases. V was clipped by 4 bases and J by 4 bases; unmatched bases: 4. The CDR3 extends over 14 amino acids. Germline assignment: CDR1 SGHNT and CDR2 YYREEE (reference sequence). The DNA for the CDR3 is TGTGCCAGCAGCATAGACAGGGTTAATGAAAAACTGTTTTTT. It translates to CASSIDRVNEKLFF. Filled out from reference TRBV5-4 and TRBJ1-4, the complete variable domain reads ETGVTQSPTHLIKTRGQQVTLRCSSQSGHNTVSWYQQALGQGPQFIFQYYREEENGRGNFPPRFSGLQFPNYSSELNVNALELDDSALYLCASSIDRVNEKLFFGSGTQLSVL.